These 25 T cell receptor beta chains share one sample of origin, sequenced in a study of blood T cell repertoires in COVID-19. Sequencing was performed with immunoSEQ multiplex PCR; in TCRdb, only in-frame clones are kept and a portion is missing. This table holds roughly 320,000 clones, around 84% found once. Source material: peripheral blood. These receptors were obtained from a man between 70 and 80 years old with acute or convalescent COVID-19.

This clone was seen only once. The chain couples TRBV5-4 to TRBJ2-3; TRBD1 matches 7 bases. Trimming at V came to 1 base and at J to 1 base, leaving 6 bases not matched to a gene. There are 16 residues in the CDR3. Germline V lookup: CDR1 SGHNT, CDR2 YYREEE (reference sequence). The CDR3, as DNA: TGTGCCAGCAGCTTGCCCGGGACAGTTGGCACAGATACGCAGTATTTT. Translation gives CASSLPGTVGTDTQYF.

The chain couples TRBV7-9 to TRBJ2-2; TRBD2 matches at 8 bases. The germline V gene encodes CDR1 SEHNR and CDR2 FQNEAQ (reference sequence). This CDR3 has 16 residues. V was clipped by 5 bases and J by 4 bases; unmatched bases: 9. The CDR3 nucleotides are TGTGCCAGCAGCGCAGCCGGGGGGGGACGCACCGGGGAGCTGTTTTTT. Its translation: CASSAAGGGRTGELFF. The variable domain in full, with the rest retrieved from reference TRBV7-9 and TRBJ2-2, is DTGVSQNPRHKITKRGQNVTFRCDPISEHNRLYWYRQTLGQGPEFLTYFQNEAQLEKSRLLSDRFSAERPKGSFSTLEIQRTEQGDSAMYLCASSAAGGGRTGELFFGEGSRLTVL.

In this sample, this clone turned up a few times. The sample holds other DNA sequences that translate to the same CDR3. The chain is built from TRBV20-1 and TRBJ2-3; no clear D. The CDR3 is 11 amino acids. Germline CDR1 is DFQATT and CDR2 is SNEGSKA (reference sequence). The germline V and J ends were trimmed by 3 bases and 4 bases, with 5 bases remaining between them. The CDR3 sequence is CSASGADTQYF. CDR3 sequence (DNA): TGCAGTGCTAGTGGCGCAGATACGCAGTATTTT.

This chain uses TRBV10-3 with TRBJ2-5; D perhaps matches TRBD2 (6 bases). The V end lost 10 bases, the J end lost 4 bases, and 13 bases lay between the germline ends. CDR1 and CDR2 from the germline V gene are ENHRY and SYGVKD. CDR3 length: 12 amino acids. In DNA, the CDR3 is TGTGCCACACCGGAGGGTCGAGAGACCCAGTACTTC. It translates to CATPEGRETQYF.

J is TRBJ2-1 and V is TRBV28, with 14 positions matching TRBD2. V was clipped by 1 base and J by 8 bases; unmatched bases: 10. Germline V CDR1 and CDR2: MDHEN, SYDVKM. The CDR3 length is 18 residues. CDR3 amino acids: CASSLYLSGLAGVDEQFF. The CDR3 coding sequence is TGTGCCAGCAGTTTATACCTATCGGGACTAGCGGGAGTCGATGAGCAGTTCTTC.

The chain carries TRBV5-1 and TRBJ2-4, with D maybe TRBD2 (5 bases). Germline V gives CDR1 SGHRS, CDR2 YFSETQ. The CDR3 sequence is 17 residues long. Trimming took off 0 bases at V and 3 bases at J, with 16 bases between the two ends. This CDR3 is CASSLAVSRGGKNIQYF. Here the CDR3 DNA reads TGCGCCAGCAGCTTGGCCGTGTCAAGAGGAGGCAAAAACATTCAGTACTTC.

This chain connects TRBV5-5 to TRBJ2-5; D gene unclear. The V gene's germline CDR1 is SGHKS and CDR2 YYEKEE (reference sequence). CDR3 length equals 12 residues. The V end lost 3 bases, the J end lost 5 bases, and 8 bases lay between the germline ends. The CDR3 DNA reads TGTGCCAGCAGCTCGCAGAGGGAGACCCAGTACTTC. Its protein is CASSSQRETQYF.

To note about this clone: The identical CDR3 is also encoded by other nucleotide sequences in the sample. This chain uses TRBV18 with TRBJ2-3, with 13 nucleotides matching TRBD2. This CDR3 is built from 17 residues. Per germline, CDR1 KGHSH and CDR2 LQKENI. The ends lost 2 bases at V and 0 bases at J; junction bases unmatched: 2. The DNA of the CDR3 is TGTGCCAGCTCACCAGGACTAGCGGGAGTTAGCACAGATACGCAGTATTTT. Amino acids: CASSPGLAGVSTDTQYF.

V gene TRBV21-1 combines with J gene TRBJ2-7; the DNA was not compared with TRBD1, the D call given in the table. TRBV21-1 is described as a pseudogene. The CDR3 is 18 residues long. CDR3 coding DNA: TGTGCCAGCAGTATACTCACTCAGACAAGTAACCTCGGCTACGAGCAGTACTTC. Translated: CASSILTQTSNLGYEQYF.

The V and J genes are TRBV7-2 and TRBJ1-3; D gene ambiguous. The CDR3 has 15 residues. Germline CDR1 reads SGHTA; CDR2 reads FQGNSA. Trimming shortened V by 3 bases and J by 0 bases, and 9 bases separated the two germline ends. The CDR3 is CASSFGGVSGNTIYF. CDR3 in DNA: TGTGCCAGCAGCTTCGGAGGCGTCTCTGGAAACACCATATATTTT.

This clone was counted once. The rearrangement joins TRBV7-5 to TRBJ2-2; TRBD1, as called in the table, went unchecked against the DNA. TRBV7-5 is noted as a pseudogene. CDR3 length equals 16 residues. The CDR3 loop is CVRSLVQVDNTGELFF. The CDR3, as DNA: TGTGTCAGAAGCTTAGTACAGGTGGATAACACCGGGGAGCTGTTTTTT.

The rearrangement joins TRBV6-2 or TRBV6-3 to TRBJ2-5, with 12 bases that match TRBD2. V was pared by 0 bases and J by 2 bases, with 10 bases of the junction left unmatched. Germline V gene data show CDR1 as MNHEY and CDR2 as SVGEGT. The length of the CDR3 is 19 residues. The CDR3 DNA reads as TGTGCCAGCAGTTACTCGGTGAGACTAGCGGGAGTGGGGCAAGAGACCCAGTACTTC. This codes for CASSYSVRLAGVGQETQYF.

The chain is built from TRBV4-2 and TRBJ2-5; D is ambiguous. The CDR3 is 14 residues long. CDR1 is LGHNA, CDR2 YNFKEQ, per germline. Trimming took 3 bases from V and 1 from J, leaving 9 bases between them. In DNA form, the CDR3 reads TGTGCCAGCAGCCAGTTCCGAGTCCAAGAGACCCAGTACTTC. Translated, it gives CASSQFRVQETQYF.

The genes are TRBV6-1 and TRBJ1-5, with 7 bases matching TRBD1. After removal of 4 bases from V and 3 bases from J, the junction contained 3 bases not matched to a gene. The CDR3 extends over 14 amino acids. Germline-derived CDR1 and CDR2 are MNHNS and SASEGT. CDR3 in amino acids: CASSGTGLNQPQHF. The CDR3 DNA sequence: TGTGCCAGCAGTGGGACAGGTCTCAATCAGCCCCAGCATTTT.

Comments on this clone: The same CDR3 is also encoded by other DNA sequences in this sample. The chain couples TRBV5-1 to TRBJ2-2; TRBD2 matches 10 bases. Germline CDR1 reads SGHRS; CDR2 reads YFSETQ. V lost 4 bases to trimming and J lost 1 base; unmatched junction nucleotides: 1. The CDR3 extends over 15 amino acids. CDR3 loop: CASSRTSGNTGELFF. CDR3 DNA: TGCGCCAGCAGCCGGACTAGCGGGAACACCGGGGAGCTGTTTTTT.

The J gene is TRBJ1-6, the V gene TRBV18, with TRBD1 as a possible D gene (5 bases). This CDR3 comprises 14 residues. V was cut by 2 bases and J by 11 bases, with 13 bases left in between. Looked up from germline, CDR1 is KGHSH and CDR2 is LQKENI. CDR3 in amino acids: CASSPGSAGTPLHF. CDR3 sequence (DNA): TGTGCCAGCTCACCAGGATCAGCAGGGACACCCCTCCACTTT.

This sequence joins TRBV10-3 and TRBJ1-5, with a weak D call TRBD1 (6 bases). Trimming removed 2 bases at V and 6 bases at J, with 14 bases between. The CDR3 runs to 15 residues. Germline assignment: CDR1 ENHRY and CDR2 SYGVKD. The CDR3 nucleotides are TGTGCCATCAGTGAGGATGGGGGCATGAGTCAGCCCCAGCATTTT. Translation gives CAISEDGGMSQPQHF.

This rearrangement joins TRBV2 to TRBJ1-2; TRBD1 matches at 7 bases. There are 14 residues in the CDR3. With V trimmed by 4 bases and J by 3 bases, 5 bases remained unmatched. The germline gives CDR1 SNHLY, CDR2 FYNNEI. The CDR3 region is CASSGQGSHYGYTF. In DNA form, the CDR3 reads TGTGCCAGCAGTGGACAGGGTTCCCACTATGGCTACACCTTC.

The chain combines TRBV15 with TRBJ2-1, with 8 bases aligning to TRBD2. The J segment lost 9 bases and the V segment lost 1 base, leaving 14 bases of the junction unmatched. The length of the CDR3 is 17 residues. CDR1 is LNHNV and CDR2 is YYDKDF in the germline V gene (reference sequence). The CDR3 reads CATSRGGIREGLGEQFF. As DNA, the CDR3 is TGTGCCACCAGCAGAGGGGGGATACGGGAGGGCCTCGGTGAGCAGTTCTTC.

The chain links TRBV5-4 to TRBJ2-3; 14 bases match TRBD2. Germline CDR1 reads SGHNT; CDR2 reads YYREEE (reference sequence). The V segment lost 4 bases and the J segment 6 bases; nucleotides outside the gene matches: 4. This CDR3 is 15 amino acids long. CDR3 amino acids: CASSLGTSGGDTQYF. DNA for the CDR3: TGTGCCAGCAGCCTCGGGACTAGCGGGGGTGATACGCAGTATTTT. Together with reference TRBV5-4 and TRBJ2-3, the CDR3 gives the full variable domain: ETGVTQSPTHLIKTRGQQVTLRCSSQSGHNTVSWYQQALGQGPQFIFQYYREEENGRGNFPPRFSGLQFPNYSSELNVNALELDDSALYLCASSLGTSGGDTQYFGPGTRLTVL.

This clone has only one observation. Other DNA sequences in this sample translate to the same CDR3. V and J are TRBV10-1 and TRBJ2-5; 7 bases are a match to TRBD1. Germline trimming cut 3 bases from V and 2 bases from J; bases unmatched to any gene: 3. The V gene's germline CDR1 is WNHNN and CDR2 SYGVQD (reference sequence). The CDR3 has 14 amino acids. The CDR3 DNA follows: TGCGCCAGCAGTGATGGGACAGCTCAAGAGACCCAGTACTTC. The encoded protein is CASSDGTAQETQYF.

The chain is built from TRBV4-2 and TRBJ2-5; 8 bases fit TRBD1. This CDR3 is built from 17 residues. The V and J ends lost 4 bases and 2 bases, in that order; junction bases with no gene match: 12. The germline gives CDR1 LGHNA, CDR2 YNFKEQ. The CDR3 here is CASSRQSSGQAQETQYF. CDR3 nucleotide sequence: TGTGCCAGCAGCCGTCAAAGCTCGGGACAGGCACAAGAGACCCAGTACTTC.

The chain has TRBV7-2 and TRBJ2-1; TRBD2 matches at 9 bases. The CDR3 sequence is 15 residues long. Germline CDR1 SGHTA, CDR2 FQGNSA. V shed 0 bases, J shed 8 bases, and the junction held 5 bases outside the gene matches. As DNA, the CDR3 is TGTGCCAGCAGCTTAGCTAGCGGGAGCTCCTATGAGCAGTTCTTC. The encoded protein is CASSLASGSSYEQFF.

The chain uses TRBV4-2 and TRBJ1-3, with a possible D match to TRBD1 (5 bases). Trimming took off 3 bases at V and 0 bases at J, with 12 bases between the two ends. The V gene's germline CDR1 is LGHNA and CDR2 YNFKEQ. This CDR3 has 16 residues. CDR3 sequence: CASSQGGRYSGNTIYF. The CDR3 DNA sequence: TGTGCCAGCAGCCAGGGGGGACGGTACTCTGGAAACACCATATATTTT.

The rearrangement links TRBV2 to TRBJ1-1; D may be TRBD1 (6 bases). There are 15 residues in the CDR3. Germline values: CDR1 SNHLY, CDR2 FYNNEI. The V and J ends lost 4 bases and 1 base respectively, with 13 bases between them. The CDR3 region is CASSGVQGRNTEAFF. Here the CDR3 DNA reads TGTGCCAGCAGTGGGGTACAGGGCCGGAACACTGAAGCTTTCTTT.